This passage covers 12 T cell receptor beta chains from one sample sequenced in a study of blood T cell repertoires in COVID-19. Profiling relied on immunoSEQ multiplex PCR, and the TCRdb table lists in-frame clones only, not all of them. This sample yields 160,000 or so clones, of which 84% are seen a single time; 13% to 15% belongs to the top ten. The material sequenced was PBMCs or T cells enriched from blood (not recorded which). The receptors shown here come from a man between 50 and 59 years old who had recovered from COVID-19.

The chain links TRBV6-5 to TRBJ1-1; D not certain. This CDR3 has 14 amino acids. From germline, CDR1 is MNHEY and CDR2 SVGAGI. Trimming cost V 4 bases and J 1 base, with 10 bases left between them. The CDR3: CASSSLAENTEAFF. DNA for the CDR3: TGTGCCAGCAGTTCACTGGCGGAGAACACTGAAGCTTTCTTT.

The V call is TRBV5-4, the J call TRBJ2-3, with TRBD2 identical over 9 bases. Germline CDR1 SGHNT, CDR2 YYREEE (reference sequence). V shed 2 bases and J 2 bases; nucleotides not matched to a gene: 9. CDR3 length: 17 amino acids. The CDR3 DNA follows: TGTGCCAGCAGCTTATGGAGCGGGGGGATCTACACAGATACGCAGTATTTT. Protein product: CASSLWSGGIYTDTQYF.

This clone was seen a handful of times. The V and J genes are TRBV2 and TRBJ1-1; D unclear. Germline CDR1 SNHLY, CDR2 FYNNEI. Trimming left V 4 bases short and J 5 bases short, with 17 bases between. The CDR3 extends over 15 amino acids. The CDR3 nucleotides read TGTGCCAGCAGTGCCAACCCGAGACACGGTACTGAAGCTTTCTTT. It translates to CASSANPRHGTEAFF.

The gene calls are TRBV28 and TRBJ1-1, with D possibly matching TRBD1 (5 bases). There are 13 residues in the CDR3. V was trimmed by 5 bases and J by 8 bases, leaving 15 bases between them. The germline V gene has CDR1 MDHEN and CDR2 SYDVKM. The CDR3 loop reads CASSPRATDEAFF. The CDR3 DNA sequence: TGTGCCAGCAGTCCCCGCGCGACAGACGAAGCTTTCTTT.

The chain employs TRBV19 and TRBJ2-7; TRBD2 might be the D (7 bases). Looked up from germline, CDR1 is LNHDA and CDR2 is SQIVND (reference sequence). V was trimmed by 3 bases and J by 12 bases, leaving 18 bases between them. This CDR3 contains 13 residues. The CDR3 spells CASSIAGAQYVYF. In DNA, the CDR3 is TGTGCCAGTAGTATCGCGGGGGCCCAGTATGTGTACTTC.

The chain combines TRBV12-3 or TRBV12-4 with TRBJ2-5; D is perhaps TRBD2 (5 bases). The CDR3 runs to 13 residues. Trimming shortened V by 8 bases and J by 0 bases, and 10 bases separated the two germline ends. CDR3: CASGRGYQETQYF. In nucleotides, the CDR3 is TGTGCCAGCGGGCGCGGGTACCAAGAGACCCAGTACTTC.

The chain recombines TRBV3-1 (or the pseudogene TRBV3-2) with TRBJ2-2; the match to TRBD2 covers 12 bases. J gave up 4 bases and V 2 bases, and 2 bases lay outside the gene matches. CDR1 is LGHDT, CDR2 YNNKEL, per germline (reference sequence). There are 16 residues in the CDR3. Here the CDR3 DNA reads TGTGCCAGCAGCCAAAGACTAGCGGGGGCCACCGGGGAGCTGTTTTTT. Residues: CASSQRLAGATGELFF.

CDR3 protein: CASSSQGGMNTEAFF. CDR3 nucleotide sequence: TGCGCCAGCAGCTCACAGGGAGGGATGAACACTGAAGCTTTCTTT. This chain connects TRBV5-1 to TRBJ1-1, with D perhaps matching TRBD1 (6 bases). This CDR3 has 15 amino acids. Germline V lookup: CDR1 SGHRS, CDR2 YFSETQ. Trimming cost V 3 bases and J 0 bases, with 12 bases left between them.

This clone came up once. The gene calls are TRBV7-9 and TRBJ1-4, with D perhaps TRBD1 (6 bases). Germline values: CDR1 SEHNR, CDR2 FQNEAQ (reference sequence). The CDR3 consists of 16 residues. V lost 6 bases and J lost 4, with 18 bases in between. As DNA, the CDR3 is TGTGCCAGCAGTCAACCCAGGGGTTCGGGTAATGAAAAACTGTTTTTT. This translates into CASSQPRGSGNEKLFF.

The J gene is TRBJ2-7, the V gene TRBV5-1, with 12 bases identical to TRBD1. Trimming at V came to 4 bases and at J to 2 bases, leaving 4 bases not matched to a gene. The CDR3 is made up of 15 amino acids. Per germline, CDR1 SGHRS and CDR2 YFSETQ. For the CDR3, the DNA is TGCGCCAGCAGCGTCCGGGACAGGGGGCCCTACGAGCAGTACTTC. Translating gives CASSVRDRGPYEQYF.

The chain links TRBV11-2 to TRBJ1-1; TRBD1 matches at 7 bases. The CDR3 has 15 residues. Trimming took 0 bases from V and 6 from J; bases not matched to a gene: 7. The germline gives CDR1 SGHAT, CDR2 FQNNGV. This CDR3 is CASSLETGVRAEAFF. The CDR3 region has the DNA TGTGCCAGCAGCTTAGAAACAGGGGTGCGGGCTGAAGCTTTCTTT.

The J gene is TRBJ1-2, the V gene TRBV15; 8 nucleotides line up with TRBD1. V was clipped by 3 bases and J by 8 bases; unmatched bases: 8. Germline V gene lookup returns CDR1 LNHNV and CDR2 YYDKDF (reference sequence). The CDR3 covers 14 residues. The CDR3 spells CATSSPTGVGGYTF. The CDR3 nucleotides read TGTGCCACCAGCAGCCCGACAGGGGTGGGGGGCTACACCTTC. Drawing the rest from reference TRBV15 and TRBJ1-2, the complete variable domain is DAMVIQNPRYQVTQFGKPVTLSCSQTLNHNVMYWYQQKSSQAPKLLFHYYDKDFNNEADTPDNFQSRRPNTSFCFLDIRSPGLGDTAMYLCATSSPTGVGGYTFGSGTRLTVV.